Listed below are T cell receptor beta chains from one sample, sequenced in a study of T cells in Graves' hyperthyroidism and ophthalmopathy. Each CDR3 protein gets one entry after TCRdb re-called the multiplex PCR reads with MiXCR. The table lists 100,000 to 130,000 distinct CDR3 sequences, approximately 15% of them singletons, with about 40% in the top ten. Sequenced: blood. Source of these receptors: a woman aged 50 to 65 with Graves' hyperthyroidism. The conserved cysteine and the conserved F or W are not part of the CDR3 here.

TRBV18	TRBJ2-3	ASSPPSRDTQY
TRBV27	TRBJ1-1	ASSLTRGNTEAF
TRBV5-1	TRBJ2-5	ASSPRVLRGKETQY
TRBV3-1	TRBJ1-1	ASSDRDLGWNTEAF
TRBV18	TRBJ1-3	ASSPGTGSSGNTIY
TRBV3-1	TRBJ2-1	ASTASGLHNEQF
TRBV3-1	TRBJ1-1	ASSLGTGVTEAF
TRBV2	TRBJ1-6	ASRGQRFYNSPLH
TRBV12-3/TRBV12-4	TRBJ1-2	ASSTRGRTNYGYT
TRBV20-1	TRBJ1-2	SAKHEGQGGWGYT
TRBV28	TRBJ1-1	ASRETTGRPEAF
TRBV28	TRBJ2-3	ASRGETGYTDTQY
TRBV5-6	TRBJ2-3	ASSWKGTDTQY
TRBV30	TRBJ2-1	AWSRGLGDNEQF
TRBV9	TRBJ1-5	ASSVALGQPQH
TRBV7-2	TRBJ2-7	ASSYGTVEQY
TRBV3-1	TRBJ2-1	ASSQLAGSNEQF
TRBV28	TRBJ2-7	ASRPTGGWGYEQY
TRBV12-5	TRBJ1-1	ASGSDTEAF
TRBV28	TRBJ1-3	ASRTQGATGNTIY
TRBV5-1	TRBJ2-1	ASSLQASFLDPYNEQF
TRBV20-1	TRBJ1-1	SAGVGGTEAF
TRBV7-9	TRBJ2-5	ASSLALVWGAGETQY
TRBV12-3/TRBV12-4	TRBJ2-2	ASSLTLTGELF
TRBV19	TRBJ2-2	ASNEGLAGGGSAGELF
TRBV28	TRBJ2-7	ASSSGVRTLGEQY
TRBV12-3/TRBV12-4	TRBJ2-2	ASRTTTGELF
TRBV7-2	TRBJ2-1	ASTLGRGGKGQF
TRBV6-1	TRBJ1-3	ASSGLLGMGGNTIY
TRBV6-1	TRBJ2-1	ASSRGQGFYNEQF
TRBV19	TRBJ1-1	ASSISGTVDAF
TRBV2	TRBJ2-7	ASSTPGLVYEQY
TRBV10-3	TRBJ2-5	AISGDRIKETQY